These T cell receptor beta chains were read from a single sample in a study of blood T cell repertoires in COVID-19. Using immunoSEQ multiplex PCR, the repertoire was profiled, and TCRdb retains in-frame clones only, with some absent. The repertoire includes 300,000 or so clones, about 87% of them detected once, and 3% to 4.5% sits in the top ten. The sample consisted of peripheral blood. The receptors here all came from a woman aged 40 to 50 with acute or convalescent COVID-19. Both conserved end residues are part of each CDR3. The D gene is left open where the match is weak.

>TRBV19|TRBD1
CASSFTGAANNEQFF
>TRBV9|-
CASSVGARRSTEAFF
>TRBV27|-
CASSLTTGTSSPLHF
>TRBV2|-
CASRFGEGYGYTF
>TRBV30|-
CAWRKVTGEKLFF
>TRBV14|-
CASSQDLRLVQYF
>TRBV6-6|TRBD1
CASSQITGGNAGYTF
>TRBV5-5|-
CASRSMNTEAFF
>TRBV13|-
CASSLEQGDEQFF
>TRBV10-3|-
CAISEGWSTNEKLFF
>TRBV19|TRBD1
CASSMGRQGTGNTIYF
>TRBV9|-
CASSVATGLLVAEAQYF
>TRBV28|TRBD1
CASSRTGGWVTEAFF
>TRBV2|TRBD1
CASSVSPGQKNIQYF
>TRBV7-9|TRBD1
CASSWEQGRSEKLFF
>TRBV21-1|-
CASSRDRGSCQPQHF
>TRBV9|-
CASSWVTPSDSEKLFF
>TRBV6-1|-
CASSDLQPQHF
>TRBV6-2/TRBV6-3|-
CASSRQENTEAFF
>TRBV10-1|-
CASSESYPGGLFGNTEAFF